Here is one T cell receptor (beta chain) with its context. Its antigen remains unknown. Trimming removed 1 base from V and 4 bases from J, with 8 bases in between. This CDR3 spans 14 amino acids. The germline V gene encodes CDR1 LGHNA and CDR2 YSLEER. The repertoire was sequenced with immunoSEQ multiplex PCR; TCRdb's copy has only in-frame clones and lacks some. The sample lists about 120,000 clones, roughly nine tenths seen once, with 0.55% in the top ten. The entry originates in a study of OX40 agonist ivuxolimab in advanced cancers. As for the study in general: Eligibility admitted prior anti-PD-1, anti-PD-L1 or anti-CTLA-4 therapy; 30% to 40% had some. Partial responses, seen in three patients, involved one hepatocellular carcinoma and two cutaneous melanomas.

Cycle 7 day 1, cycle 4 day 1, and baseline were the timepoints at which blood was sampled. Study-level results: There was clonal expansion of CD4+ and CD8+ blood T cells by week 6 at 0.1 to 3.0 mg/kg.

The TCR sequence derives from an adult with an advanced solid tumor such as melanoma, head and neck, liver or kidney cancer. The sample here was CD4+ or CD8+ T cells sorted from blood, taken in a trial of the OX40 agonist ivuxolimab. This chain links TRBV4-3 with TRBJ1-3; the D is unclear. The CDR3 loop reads CASSQAVFGNTIYF. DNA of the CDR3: TGCGCCAGCAGCCAAGCTGTATTCGGAAACACCATATATTTT.